The entry that follows covers one T cell receptor (beta chain) sequence. The germline gives CDR1 GTSNPN, CDR2 SVGIG (reference sequence). V lost 1 base to trimming and J lost 5 bases, with 8 bases between them. The CDR3 runs 12 residues. This sample is part of a study of resident and recirculating memory T cells in vitiligo. The repertoire was sequenced with immunoSEQ multiplex PCR; TCRdb's copy has only in-frame clones and lacks some. This sample has roughly 80,000 clones; under 95% occur once, and the top ten carry about 5.5%. The TCR was taken from a male donor with vitiligo. The chain links TRBV30 to TRBJ2-5; D unclear. The source material was blood. As DNA, the CDR3 is TGTGCCTGGAGTGCAGGTCTGGAGACCCAGTACTTC. Its translation is CAWSAGLETQYF.